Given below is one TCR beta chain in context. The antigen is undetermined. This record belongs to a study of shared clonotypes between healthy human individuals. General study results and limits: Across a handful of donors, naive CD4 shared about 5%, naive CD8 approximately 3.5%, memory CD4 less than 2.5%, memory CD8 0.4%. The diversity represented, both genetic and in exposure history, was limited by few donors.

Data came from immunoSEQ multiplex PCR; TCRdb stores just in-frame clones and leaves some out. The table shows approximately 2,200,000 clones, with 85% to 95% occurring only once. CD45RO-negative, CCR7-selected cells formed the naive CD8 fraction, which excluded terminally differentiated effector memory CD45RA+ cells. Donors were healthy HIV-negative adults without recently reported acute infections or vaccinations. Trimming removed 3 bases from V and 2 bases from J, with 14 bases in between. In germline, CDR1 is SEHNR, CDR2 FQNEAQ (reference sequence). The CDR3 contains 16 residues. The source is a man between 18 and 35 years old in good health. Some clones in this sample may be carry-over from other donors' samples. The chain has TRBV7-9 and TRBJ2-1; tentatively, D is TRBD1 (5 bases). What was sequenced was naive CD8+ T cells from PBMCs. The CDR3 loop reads CASSFSWGETYNEQFF. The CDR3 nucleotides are TGTGCCAGCAGCTTCTCCTGGGGCGAAACCTACAATGAGCAGTTCTTC.